These T cell receptor beta chains were read from a single sample in a study of CD8 T cells in ankylosing spondylitis. Each CDR3 protein gets one entry after TCRdb re-called the 5' RACE reads with MiXCR. This table has around 39,000 distinct CDR3 sequences, approximately 17% appearing once. Sequencing was performed on blood. These TCRs come from a male donor with ankylosing spondylitis or in good health (not recorded which). The CDR3 runs from the conserved cysteine through the conserved F or W. A D gene is named only where the DNA matches it firmly. Rows give clone size only sometimes, using once, few, many, or a class for an expanded clone.

j_call v_call d_call clone_size cdr3_nt cdr3_aa
TRBJ2-3 TRBV7-9 . . TGTGCCAGCAGCTTAGGTCCCGTGGATACGCAGTATTTT CASSLGPVDTQYF
TRBJ2-3 TRBV7-8 . . TGTGCCAGCAGCTTAGCCAACAGGTTCACAGATACGCAGTATTTT CASSLANRFTDTQYF
TRBJ2-2 TRBV5-1 TRBD2 few TGCGCCAGCAGCGCCGGACTAGCGGGCGTCGCCGGGGAGCTGTTTTTT CASSAGLAGVAGELFF
TRBJ2-7 TRBV6-6 TRBD2 . TGTGCCAGCAGGGGACTAGCGGGAGAGGGGCAGTACTTC CASRGLAGEGQYF
TRBJ2-2 TRBV28 . few TGTGCCAGCAGTCTCGCGGGAACGTCTAACACCGGGGAGCTGTTTTTT CASSLAGTSNTGELFF
TRBJ1-1 TRBV12-3/TRBV12-4 . . TGTGCCAGCAGTTTGCGACAGGACCCGAACACTGAAGCTTTCTTT CASSLRQDPNTEAFF
TRBJ2-3 TRBV12-3/TRBV12-4 . . TGTGCCAGCAGTCCGGACAGCTTAAGTAGCACAGATACGCAGTATTTT CASSPDSLSSTDTQYF
TRBJ2-5 TRBV20-1 TRBD2 . TGCAGTGCCATCCTGCCTCGGGGGGGCGGAGAGACCCAGTACTTC CSAILPRGGGETQYF
TRBJ2-1 TRBV29-1 . . TGCAGCGCAGACCAATACAATGAGCAGTTCTTC CSADQYNEQFF
TRBJ2-1 TRBV20-1 . few TGCAGTGCTATAAACAATGAGCAGTTCTTC CSAINNEQFF
TRBJ2-3 TRBV9 TRBD1 . TGTGCCAGCAGCGTCCAGCCCAGGGGGAATACGCAGTATTTT CASSVQPRGNTQYF
TRBJ2-3 TRBV3-1 TRBD2 . TGTGCCAGCAGCCGTAGCGGGAGGGCCGCGCAGTATTTT CASSRSGRAAQYF
TRBJ2-2 TRBV2 . few TGTGCCAGCAAAGCGGCAGGGCCCGGGGAGCTGTTTTTT CASKAAGPGELFF
TRBJ1-4 TRBV12-3/TRBV12-4 . . TGTGCCAGCACCGCATCCCTGGGTGGGGCGCCTGAAAAACTGTTTTTT CASTASLGGAPEKLFF
TRBJ2-1 TRBV5-1 TRBD2 . TGCGCCAGCAGCTTGGGGACTAGCGGGAATCAGTTCTTC CASSLGTSGNQFF
TRBJ2-7 TRBV29-1 . . TGCAGCGTTGGTGTGCCCTACGAGCAGTACTTC CSVGVPYEQYF
TRBJ2-2 TRBV12-3/TRBV12-4 TRBD2 . TGTGCCAGCAGTTCCCCCCGGGGCGGGGGAAACACCGGGGAGCTGTTTTTT CASSSPRGGGNTGELFF
TRBJ2-2 TRBV12-3/TRBV12-4 . . TGTGCCAGCAAGAGGGGATCGAACGGGGAGCTGTTTTTT CASKRGSNGELFF
TRBJ2-2 TRBV7-3 . . TGTGCCAGCAGCTACTTAGCGAGGAGGGAGCTGTTTTTT CASSYLARRELFF
TRBJ2-3 TRBV4-3 TRBD2 few TGCGCCAGCAGCCGAATACTAGCGGGGGGCCGCACAGATACGCAGTATTTT CASSRILAGGRTDTQYF
TRBJ2-1 TRBV12-3/TRBV12-4 TRBD2 . TGTGCCAGCAGTTTATCACGGCTAGCGGACAATGAGCAGTTCTTC CASSLSRLADNEQFF
TRBJ1-3 TRBV29-1 . . TGCAGCGTTGAAGAAACCTCTGGAAACACCATATATTTT CSVEETSGNTIYF
TRBJ1-4 TRBV12-3/TRBV12-4 . . TGTGCCAGCAGTTTTGTTTCTGGGTGGAGTGAAAAACTGTTTTTT CASSFVSGWSEKLFF
TRBJ1-1 TRBV20-1 . . TGCAGTGCGGTCCGAGGGTCGGCGAACACTGAAGCTTTCTTT CSAVRGSANTEAFF
TRBJ2-2 TRBV7-9 TRBD2 . TGTGCCAGCAGCCCACGGACAGGTGGACTAGCGGGAGCAGACACCGGGGAGCTGTTTTTT CASSPRTGGLAGADTGELFF
TRBJ2-7 TRBV28 TRBD2 . TGTGCCAGCAGTCCCACGGGCGGGAGGATACGTGAGCAGTACTTC CASSPTGGRIREQYF